This TCR beta chain was recorded in a study of regulatory T cells in long-lasting Graves disease. Turning to the study itself: Patients with new Graves' disease had used antithyroid drugs below 3 months.

Of note for this clonotype: No antigen is known for it. A single base separates this from a much larger clone, so it may be a read error.

Time point defined: newly diagnosed GD, antithyroid drugs for less than 3 months. After RNA was extracted from PBMCs, the TCR library was made from it. Construction of TCR beta libraries relied on iRepertoire HTBI primers and on Arm-PCR targeting CDR3 regions. One entry per CDR3 protein, called by TCRdb with MiXCR from the multiplex PCR reads. The table has about 530,000 distinct CDR3 sequences, roughly a sixth seen once. Study-level findings and limits: Graves' patients with persistent disease showed TCR diversity lower than patients newly diagnosed.

CDR3 length equals 15 residues. Per the germline V gene, CDR1 is MNHEY and CDR2 is SMNVEV (reference sequence). Another study also made use of these data, one on T cells in Graves' hyperthyroidism and ophthalmopathy. That paper adds: The diagnostic basis comprised clinical symptoms, serum thyroxine and TRAb, thyroid ultrasound and orbital computed tomography. Most clonotypes expanded in the thyroid (above 0.001) were also present in blood.

Sequences were derived from peripheral blood mononuclear cells (PBMCs), sampled at new diagnosis, from a patient treated with antithyroid drugs. The chain has TRBV27 and TRBJ1-6, with D perhaps TRBD1 (5 bases). The clonotype was recovered from a middle-aged woman with Graves disease. This CDR3 reads CAGSLGQGFNSPLHF. CDR3 sequence (DNA): TGTGCCGGCAGTTTAGGGCAGGGATTTAATTCACCCCTCCACTTT.